This is a list of T cell receptor beta chains from one sample in a study of Ad26.COV2.S vaccination and SARS-CoV-2 variants. Measured with immunoSEQ multiplex PCR; TCRdb has only the in-frame clones, and not every one. The table has about 350,000 clones, under 95% seen once; the top ten hold 3% to 4%. The sample in question was peripheral blood, obtained after recovery from COVID-19. The source is a human donor who had recovered from COVID-19. Both conserved end residues are part of each CDR3. Fields, in order: J gene, clone size, V gene, D gene, CDR3 DNA, CDR3 protein. D genes are given only for firm matches. Size values are once, few and many counts, or a class for expanded clones, and some rows have none.

TRBJ1-5 | few | TRBV19 | - | TGTGCCAGTACCCGCGGGGGGCCCCAGTCGGCCCAGCATTTT | CASTRGGPQSAQHF
TRBJ1-1 | - | TRBV7-9 | - | TGTGCCAGCAGCCCCCTCGGCCGCATGAACACTGAAGCTTTCTTT | CASSPLGRMNTEAFF
TRBJ1-2 | - | TRBV20-1 | - | TGCAGTACATCCGAGCTTGTTAGCTACACCTTC | CSTSELVSYTF
TRBJ2-7 | - | TRBV7-8 | TRBD1 | TGTGCCAGCAGCTTAGCTGCTGGACAGGGCGCCGGGCAGTACTTC | CASSLAAGQGAGQYF
TRBJ2-7 | - | TRBV3-1/TRBV3-2 | - | TGTGCCAGCAGCCAAGTTGGGGGCAGGATAACCTACGAGCAGTACTTC | CASSQVGGRITYEQYF
TRBJ2-7 | - | TRBV11-3 | TRBD1 | TGTGCCAGCAGCTTAGGTGGGACAGGGCAGACCGAGCAGTACTTC | CASSLGGTGQTEQYF
TRBJ2-1 | - | TRBV7-9 | - | TGTGCCAGCAGCCCGATAATGAGGGAGCAGTTCTTC | CASSPIMREQFF
TRBJ2-3 | - | TRBV6-4 | - | TGTGCCAGCAGTGACAATGCGGAGTCCACAGATACGCAGTATTTT | CASSDNAESTDTQYF
TRBJ1-2 | few | TRBV6-2/TRBV6-3 | - | TGTGCCAGCAGTTACTCGAAGGGTAACTATGGCTACACCTTC | CASSYSKGNYGYTF
TRBJ2-3 | - | TRBV19 | - | TGTGCCAGTAGGTCGGCTTTCACAGATACGCAGTATTTT | CASRSAFTDTQYF
TRBJ1-2 | - | TRBV19 | - | TGTGCCAGTAGTGCCACAGGGTTCGGGCTTGATGGCTACACCTTC | CASSATGFGLDGYTF
TRBJ1-5 | - | TRBV3-1/TRBV3-2 | TRBD1 | TGTGCCAGCAGCCGCGGACAGGTCGGAGGGCCCCAGCATTTT | CASSRGQVGGPQHF
TRBJ1-2 | - | TRBV3-1/TRBV3-2 | - | TGTGCCAGCAGCCAAGATCGGGGGGTCTATGGCTACACCTTC | CASSQDRGVYGYTF
TRBJ1-1 | - | TRBV4-3 | - | TGCGCCAGCAGCCAAGCAGGGGAGGGCACTGAAGCTTTCTTT | CASSQAGEGTEAFF
TRBJ1-2 | few | TRBV10-3 | TRBD1 | TGTGCCAACCTAAGAATTACAGGGGGAAACTATGGCTACACCTTC | CANLRITGGNYGYTF
TRBJ1-2 | - | TRBV2 | TRBD1 | TGTGCCAGGCCGCGGGGACAGGGGTCGTCAAGCTATGGCTACACCTTC | CARPRGQGSSSYGYTF
TRBJ1-2 | - | TRBV29-1 | - | TGCAGCGTCCCGACTGCCTATGGCTACACCTTC | CSVPTAYGYTF
TRBJ2-7 | - | TRBV18 | - | TGTGCCAGCTCACCAGGGGAGACGGGTCCCCCCTACGAGCAGTACTTC | CASSPGETGPPYEQYF
TRBJ1-1 | - | TRBV4-1 | TRBD1 | TGCGCCAGCAGCCAAGTGAACAGGGGGCAGATGAACACTGAAGCTTTCTTT | CASSQVNRGQMNTEAFF
TRBJ2-7 | - | TRBV7-9 | - | TGTGCCAGCCTAAGTGACATTTCGGGGGAAGAGCAGTACTTC | CASLSDISGEEQYF
TRBJ2-7 | - | TRBV9 | - | TGTGCCAGCAGCACCGCTGCAGGGCTCTCCTACGAGCAGTACTTC | CASSTAAGLSYEQYF
TRBJ1-3 | - | TRBV19 | TRBD1 | TGTGCCAGTAGTATTACCCTTACAGGGGAAAGAAACACCATATATTTT | CASSITLTGERNTIYF
TRBJ2-6 | - | TRBV7-9 | - | TGTGCCAGCTCACGACGGTCCACCATAAACGTCCTGACTTTC | CASSRRSTINVLTF
TRBJ1-1 | - | TRBV3-1/TRBV3-2 | - | TGTGCCAGCAGCCATCCCGGGGGAACTGAAGCTTTCTTT | CASSHPGGTEAFF
TRBJ2-1 | - | TRBV25-1 | TRBD1 | TGTGCCAGCGCAGACAGGGGGCATGAGCAGTTCTTC | CASADRGHEQFF
TRBJ1-4 | - | TRBV9 | - | TGTGCCAGCAGCCCCCACCCCATGGCTACTAATGAAAAACTGTTTTTT | CASSPHPMATNEKLFF
TRBJ2-7 | - | TRBV9 | TRBD1 | TGTGCCAGCAGCGTATCAGGGGGCGGTTCTTACTACGAGCAGTACTTC | CASSVSGGGSYYEQYF
TRBJ2-7 | once | TRBV6-5 | - | TGTGCCAGCAGTTACTCGTTTCTGGGTGAAGCCTACGAGCAGTACTTC | CASSYSFLGEAYEQYF
TRBJ2-7 | - | TRBV7-2 | TRBD1 | TGTGCCAGCAGCTTAGCGGCAGGGGGCCTCTGGTACGAGCAGTACTTC | CASSLAAGGLWYEQYF
TRBJ2-2 | once | TRBV5-1 | TRBD1 | TGCGCCAGCAGCCCCCGACAGGGGGCGAACACCGGGGAGCTGTTTTTT | CASSPRQGANTGELFF
TRBJ1-2 | - | TRBV11-2 | - | TGTGCCAGCAGCCCCGACATCTTTGGCTACACCTTC | CASSPDIFGYTF
TRBJ2-5 | - | TRBV18 | - | TGTGCCAGCTCACCCAGCCTGTACCAAGAGACCCAGTACTTC | CASSPSLYQETQYF
TRBJ1-2 | - | TRBV7-2 | TRBD1 | TGTGCCAGCAGCAGTACAGGGGGCTTTAACTATGGCTACACCTTC | CASSSTGGFNYGYTF
TRBJ1-1 | - | TRBV10-3 | - | TGTGCCATCAGTGTGGAGGGGGTGAACACTGAAGCTTTCTTT | CAISVEGVNTEAFF
TRBJ1-2 | once | TRBV28 | - | TGTGCCAGCAGTTTAGGATGGCAGGAAGTCCATGGCTACACCTTC | CASSLGWQEVHGYTF
TRBJ2-3 | - | TRBV7-3 | - | TGTGCCAGCAGTGCTAGCACAGATACGCAGTATTTT | CASSASTDTQYF
TRBJ2-3 | few | TRBV6-6 | - | TGTGCCAGCAGTTACTCTGAGGCAGATACGCAGTATTTT | CASSYSEADTQYF
TRBJ2-3 | once | TRBV9 | TRBD2 | TGTGCCAGCAGCGTAGGAATTAGCGGGGGAAGTGCGGTAACGCAGTATTTT | CASSVGISGGSAVTQYF
TRBJ1-4 | - | TRBV27 | - | TGTGCCAGCAGTTTCTCCCCCAGGGGCCGTCCTAATGAAAAACTGTTTTTT | CASSFSPRGRPNEKLFF
TRBJ1-6 | - | TRBV19 | - | TGTGCCAGTAGTACCGATTCACAGGGAACTATTAGCTCCTATAATTCACCCCTCCACTTT | CASSTDSQGTISSYNSPLHF
TRBJ1-6 | - | TRBV11-2 | - | TGTGCCAGCAGCCGTAATGGAGGGGTGGTGGGTTCTCCCCTCCACTTT | CASSRNGGVVGSPLHF
TRBJ1-1 | - | TRBV5-1 | - | TGCGCCAGCATCGGACAGCCGAACACTGAAGCTTTCTTT | CASIGQPNTEAFF
TRBJ2-5 | - | TRBV24-1 | - | TGTGCCACCAGTGACGGAGACTACCCCCAAGAGACCCAGTACTTC | CATSDGDYPQETQYF
TRBJ1-4 | - | TRBV27 | TRBD1 | TGTGCCAGCAGTGAGACCCGGGACAGTGAAAAACTGTTTTTT | CASSETRDSEKLFF
TRBJ2-3 | - | TRBV5-4 | - | TGTGCCAGCAGCTCCCCTAGCGGCACAGATACGCAGTATTTT | CASSSPSGTDTQYF
TRBJ1-3 | - | TRBV10-1 | - | TGCGCCAGCAGTGAAGCAGGATGGGCAAACACCATATATTTT | CASSEAGWANTIYF
TRBJ1-2 | - | TRBV4-1 | - | TGCGCCAGCAGCCAATTCGAACAGGGACGTGGTCTTAGTGGCTACACCTTC | CASSQFEQGRGLSGYTF
TRBJ2-1 | - | TRBV5-6 | TRBD2 | TGTGCCAGCAGCTTGGGCGGGGGGACCTACAATGAGCAGTTCTTC | CASSLGGGTYNEQFF